Below are 8 T cell receptor beta chains sequenced from a single sample in a study of shared clonotypes between healthy human individuals. TCRdb keeps only in-frame clones here, not all; method: immunoSEQ multiplex PCR. The data contain approximately 530,000 clones, 95% to 97% of them singletons. The source material was naive CD4+ T cells sorted from blood. The subset here: CD45RA+ positively selected. Receptor source: a woman aged 25 to 45 in good health.

CDR3 DNA: TGTGCCAGCAGCTCCCGAGGGGGCGGGAGTGTTATCGGCGGGGAGCTGTTTTTT. It is translated as CASSSRGGGSVIGGELFF. V is TRBV5-4 and J is TRBJ2-2, with D possibly being TRBD1 or TRBD2 (7 bases each). CDR1 SGHNT and CDR2 YYREEE come from the germline V gene (reference sequence). This CDR3 contains 18 residues. Trimming shortened V by 3 bases and J by 7 bases, and 25 bases separated the two germline ends.

This chain connects TRBV10-1 to TRBJ2-3; D unclear. Trimming left V 5 bases short and J 1 base short, with 10 bases between. In germline, CDR1 is WNHNN, CDR2 SYGVQD (reference sequence). This CDR3 is built from 14 residues. For the CDR3, the DNA is TGCGCCAGCAGTAATACAAGGGGCACAGATACGCAGTATTTT. This encodes CASSNTRGTDTQYF.

This rearrangement joins TRBV6-6 to TRBJ2-7; TRBD1 matches 8 bases. Germline CDR1 and CDR2: MNHNY and SVGAGI (reference sequence). CDR3 size: 13 residues. The J segment lost 7 bases and the V segment lost 5 bases, leaving 7 bases of the junction unmatched. CDR3 DNA: TGTGCCAGCAGTCCGGACAGGGCGTGGGAGCAGTACTTC. Translating it yields CASSPDRAWEQYF.

This clone was observed once. The chain joins TRBV28 to TRBJ2-7; D possibly corresponds to TRBD1 (5 bases). Deletions cut 3 bases from V and 4 bases from J, with 10 bases between. The CDR3 sequence is 13 residues long. Per the germline V gene, CDR1 is MDHEN and CDR2 is SYDVKM. The CDR3 nucleotides read TGTGCCAGCAGTTTGGATCACAGGTACGAGCAGTACTTC. This encodes CASSLDHRYEQYF.

The rearrangement links TRBV4-2 to TRBJ2-2, with 9 bases fitting TRBD1. The CDR3 has 17 amino acids. Germline V CDR1 and CDR2: LGHNA, YNFKEQ. V gave up 2 bases and J gave up 3 bases; unmatched junction bases: 7. CDR3 residues: CASSQNTGGVDTGELFF. In DNA form, the CDR3 reads TGTGCCAGCAGCCAAAATACAGGGGGCGTTGACACCGGGGAGCTGTTTTTT.

This clone was seen a few times. The CDR3 here is CASSSPPLGAFF. The CDR3 nucleotides are TGTGCCAGCAGCTCCCCACCTTTGGGGGCTTTCTTT. The V gene is TRBV7-9, the J gene TRBJ1-1; D not resolved. Trimming removed 4 bases at V and 11 bases at J, with 14 bases between. The CDR3 length is 12 residues. The germline V gene encodes CDR1 SEHNR and CDR2 FQNEAQ (reference sequence).

The chain recombines TRBV10-3 with TRBJ2-7; 9 nucleotides agree with TRBD1. Germline values: CDR1 ENHRY, CDR2 SYGVKD. J lost 5 bases, V lost 8 bases, and 13 bases had no gene match. The CDR3 has 15 residues. The CDR3 region is CAIGEGGTGLNEQYF. CDR3 DNA: TGTGCCATCGGGGAGGGGGGGACAGGGCTCAACGAGCAGTACTTC.

The V gene is TRBV5-4, the J gene TRBJ2-1; D may be TRBD1 (6 bases). With 0 bases removed from V and 7 bases from J, the gap between germline ends came to 8 bases. The germline V gene encodes CDR1 SGHNT and CDR2 YYREEE (reference sequence). The CDR3 runs 13 residues. In DNA, the CDR3 is TGTGCCAGCAGCTTGGTGGGGGCTAATGAGCAGTTCTTC. Amino acids: CASSLVGANEQFF.